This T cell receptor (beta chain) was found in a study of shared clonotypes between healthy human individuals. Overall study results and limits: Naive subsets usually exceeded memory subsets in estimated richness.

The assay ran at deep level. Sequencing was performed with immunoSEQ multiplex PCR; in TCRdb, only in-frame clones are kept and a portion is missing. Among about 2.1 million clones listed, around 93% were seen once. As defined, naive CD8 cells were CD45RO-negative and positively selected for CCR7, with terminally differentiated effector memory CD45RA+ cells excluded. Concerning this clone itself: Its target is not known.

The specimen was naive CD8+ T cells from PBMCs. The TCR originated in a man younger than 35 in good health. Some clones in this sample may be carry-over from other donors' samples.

The CDR3 sequence is CASSYGPSSYEQYF. The CDR3 bases are TGTGCCAGCAGCTACGGGCCCTCGTCCTACGAGCAGTACTTC. V usage is TRBV9 and J usage is TRBJ2-7; D unresolved. Germline values: CDR1 SGDLS, CDR2 YYNGEE. The CDR3 loop spans 14 amino acids. V was trimmed by 4 bases and J by 1 base, leaving 12 bases between them.